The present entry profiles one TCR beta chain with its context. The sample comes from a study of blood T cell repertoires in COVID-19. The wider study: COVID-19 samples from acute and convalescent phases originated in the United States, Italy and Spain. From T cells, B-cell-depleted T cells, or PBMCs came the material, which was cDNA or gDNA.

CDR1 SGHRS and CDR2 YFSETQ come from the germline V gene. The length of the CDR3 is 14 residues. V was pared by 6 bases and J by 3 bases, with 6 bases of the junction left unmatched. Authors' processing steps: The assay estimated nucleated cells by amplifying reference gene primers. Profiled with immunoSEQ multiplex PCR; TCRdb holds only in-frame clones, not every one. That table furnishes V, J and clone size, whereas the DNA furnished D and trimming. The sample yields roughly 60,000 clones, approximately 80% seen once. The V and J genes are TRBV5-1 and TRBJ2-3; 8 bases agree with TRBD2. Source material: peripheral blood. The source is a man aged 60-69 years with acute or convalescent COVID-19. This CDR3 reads CASNSGGETDTQYF. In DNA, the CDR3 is TGCGCCAGCAACAGCGGGGGAGAGACAGATACGCAGTATTTT.